This T cell receptor beta chain was documented in a study of shared clonotypes between healthy human individuals. Study outcomes and limitations: In this cohort, only blood was sampled, and tissue repertoires likely differ.

Concerning this clone itself: Its specificity is not known.

Per germline, CDR1 SGHRS and CDR2 YFSETQ. V dropped 2 bases and J dropped 8 bases, with 14 bases sitting between them. The CDR3 runs 14 residues. Only in-frame clones appear in the TCRdb table, and some are missing; sequencing was by immunoSEQ multiplex PCR. The repertoire includes 2,100,000 or so clones, around 95% of them detected once, and 0.13% sits in the top ten. Sequences were obtained from naive CD4+ T cells sorted from blood. Subset indicated: CD45RA+ positively selected. The gene calls are TRBV5-1 and TRBJ2-1; D is tentatively TRBD1 or TRBD2 (6 bases each). The TCR sequence derives from a man younger than 30 in good health. CDR3 residues: CASSFGHGGDEQFF. The CDR3 DNA reads TGCGCCAGCAGCTTCGGGCACGGGGGCGATGAGCAGTTCTTC. The full variable domain, rest sourced from reference TRBV5-1 and TRBJ2-1, is KAGVTQTPRYLIKTRGQQVTLSCSPISGHRSVSWYQQTPGQGLQFLFEYFSETQRNKGNFPGRFSGRQFSNSRSEMNVSTLELGDSALYLCASSFGHGGDEQFFGPGTRLTVL.